This T cell receptor (beta chain) is from a study of regulatory T cells in long-lasting Graves disease. This clonotype was counted a few times. Time point noted: persistent/refractory GD, antithyroid drugs over 5 years with positive TRAb. Making the TCR library involved RNA that had been extracted from PBMCs. V lost 8 bases and J 4 bases, leaving 15 bases between the germline ends. CDR3 length: 13 amino acids. Germline values: CDR1 LNHNV, CDR2 YYDKDF (reference sequence). Assembly of TCR beta libraries relied on iRepertoire HTBI primers together with Arm-PCR of CDR3 regions. Via MiXCR, TCRdb re-called the multiplex PCR reads, giving one row per CDR3 protein. The data contain fewer than 450,000 distinct CDR3 sequences, about 20% of them seen just once; the ten biggest clones take up 26%.

The TCR sequence derives from a female donor with Graves disease. J is TRBJ2-7 and V is TRBV15, with a possible D match to TRBD1 (6 bases). This specimen was peripheral blood mononuclear cells (PBMCs), taken when the disease was refractory, from a patient treated with antithyroid drugs. The CDR3 reads CATGESRGYEQYF. The DNA for the CDR3 is TGTGCCACCGGCGAGTCCAGGGGTTACGAGCAGTACTTC. Full variable domain (outside the CDR3, taken from reference TRBV15 and TRBJ2-7): DAMVIQNPRYQVTQFGKPVTLSCSQTLNHNVMYWYQQKSSQAPKLLFHYYDKDFNNEADTPDNFQSRRPNTSFCFLDIRSPGLGDTAMYLCATGESRGYEQYFGPGTRLTVT.